This is a list of T cell receptor beta chains from one sample in a study of blood T cell repertoires in COVID-19. The repertoire was sequenced with immunoSEQ multiplex PCR; TCRdb's copy has only in-frame clones and lacks some. The table has about 320,000 clones, around nine tenths seen once. The sequencing input was PBMCs or T cells enriched from blood (not recorded which). The receptors derive from a man in his sixties who had recovered from COVID-19. Both conserved end residues are part of each CDR3. Each record gives: V gene, D gene, clone size, J gene, CDR3 DNA, CDR3 protein. A D gene is named only where the DNA matches it firmly. Clone sizes are given selectively: once, few, many, or a class where the clone is expanded.

v_call: TRBV19
d_call: -
clone_size: -
j_call: TRBJ1-5
cdr3_nt: TGTGCCAGTAGTATTTGGGCAGGGGGCAATCAGCCCCAGCATTTT
cdr3_aa: CASSIWAGGNQPQHF

v_call: TRBV28
d_call: -
clone_size: -
j_call: TRBJ1-1
cdr3_nt: TGTGCCAGCAGTTTAATTGCCGCGGGAAACACTGAAGCTTTCTTT
cdr3_aa: CASSLIAAGNTEAFF

v_call: TRBV9
d_call: -
clone_size: once
j_call: TRBJ1-1
cdr3_nt: TGTGCCAGCAGCCCCAGGTCAGGGAACACTGAAGCTTTCTTT
cdr3_aa: CASSPRSGNTEAFF

v_call: TRBV24-1
d_call: -
clone_size: -
j_call: TRBJ1-5
cdr3_nt: TGTGCCACCAGTGATTCCCGGAGGCCCGCCCAGCCCCAGCATTTT
cdr3_aa: CATSDSRRPAQPQHF

v_call: TRBV29-1
d_call: TRBD1
clone_size: -
j_call: TRBJ2-1
cdr3_nt: TGCAGCGTCGTCAAGGACAGGGCGGGCTACAATGAGCAGTTCTTC
cdr3_aa: CSVVKDRAGYNEQFF

v_call: TRBV14
d_call: TRBD2
clone_size: -
j_call: TRBJ2-2
cdr3_nt: TGTGCCAGCAGCAGAGCGGGAGCGGACACCGGGGAGCTGTTTTTT
cdr3_aa: CASSRAGADTGELFF

v_call: TRBV27
d_call: TRBD1
clone_size: -
j_call: TRBJ1-2
cdr3_nt: TGTGCCAGCAGTTTAAGTTTTATCTACCAGGGGGCAACCTATGGCTACACCTTC
cdr3_aa: CASSLSFIYQGATYGYTF

v_call: TRBV9
d_call: -
clone_size: -
j_call: TRBJ1-3
cdr3_nt: TGTGCCAGCAGCGGGACAGTCTCTGGAAACACCATATATTTT
cdr3_aa: CASSGTVSGNTIYF

v_call: TRBV7-9
d_call: TRBD2
clone_size: -
j_call: TRBJ2-3
cdr3_nt: TGTGCCAGCAGCTTAGGAACCCTAGCGGGGCCTAGCACAGATACGCAGTATTTT
cdr3_aa: CASSLGTLAGPSTDTQYF

v_call: TRBV29-1
d_call: -
clone_size: -
j_call: TRBJ1-4
cdr3_nt: TGCAGCGTTGGTACTGAGTCAACTAATGAAAAACTGTTTTTT
cdr3_aa: CSVGTESTNEKLFF

v_call: TRBV3-1/TRBV3-2
d_call: TRBD1
clone_size: -
j_call: TRBJ1-4
cdr3_nt: TGTGCCAGCAGCCAAGGGAGGGGGCAGGGTGAAAAACTGTTTTTT
cdr3_aa: CASSQGRGQGEKLFF

v_call: TRBV6-5
d_call: -
clone_size: once
j_call: TRBJ1-3
cdr3_nt: TGTGCCAGCAGTTACGCCCCGACAGTAACTGGAAACACCATATATTTT
cdr3_aa: CASSYAPTVTGNTIYF

v_call: TRBV7-9
d_call: -
clone_size: -
j_call: TRBJ1-5
cdr3_nt: TGTGCCAGCAGCCCCGATCCCGCGGGTAATCAGCCCCAGCATTTT
cdr3_aa: CASSPDPAGNQPQHF

v_call: TRBV2
d_call: -
clone_size: -
j_call: TRBJ2-5
cdr3_nt: TGTGCCAGCAGTGATGACACAACCCAGTACTTC
cdr3_aa: CASSDDTTQYF

v_call: TRBV29-1
d_call: -
clone_size: -
j_call: TRBJ1-2
cdr3_nt: TGCAGCGCATTGACGGGAACTAACTATGGCTACACCTTC
cdr3_aa: CSALTGTNYGYTF

v_call: TRBV7-8
d_call: -
clone_size: -
j_call: TRBJ2-7
cdr3_nt: TGTGCCAGCAGCTTTCCTGCTGCTAGGGGTTGGAACGAGCAGTACTTC
cdr3_aa: CASSFPAARGWNEQYF

v_call: TRBV5-1
d_call: -
clone_size: -
j_call: TRBJ2-7
cdr3_nt: TGCGCCAGCAGCTTCGGTGGAGGGGCTGGGTGGGAGCAGTACTTC
cdr3_aa: CASSFGGGAGWEQYF

v_call: TRBV7-9
d_call: TRBD1
clone_size: -
j_call: TRBJ1-4
cdr3_nt: TGTGCCAGCAGCTTAGTGGGCAGGGGGCAATATGAAAAACTGTTTTTT
cdr3_aa: CASSLVGRGQYEKLFF

v_call: TRBV5-1
d_call: TRBD1
clone_size: -
j_call: TRBJ1-6
cdr3_nt: TGCGCCAGCAGCTTGGGGACAGGGGGCTCACGCCTCCACTTT
cdr3_aa: CASSLGTGGSRLHF

v_call: TRBV7-9
d_call: TRBD1
clone_size: -
j_call: TRBJ1-5
cdr3_nt: TGTGCCAGCACCGGGACAGGGACGCAGCCCCAGCATTTT
cdr3_aa: CASTGTGTQPQHF

v_call: TRBV5-1
d_call: TRBD1
clone_size: -
j_call: TRBJ2-2
cdr3_nt: TGCGCCAGCAGATATAGGTCCCCAACTACAGGGGTTGGCGGGGAGCTGTTTTTT
cdr3_aa: CASRYRSPTTGVGGELFF

v_call: TRBV24-1
d_call: TRBD1
clone_size: -
j_call: TRBJ1-2
cdr3_nt: TGTGCCACCAGTGATGTCGGGACAGGGAAGGGCTACACCTTC
cdr3_aa: CATSDVGTGKGYTF

v_call: TRBV19
d_call: -
clone_size: -
j_call: TRBJ2-1
cdr3_nt: TGTGCCAGTAGTACATTCAATGAGCAGTTCTTC
cdr3_aa: CASSTFNEQFF

v_call: TRBV9
d_call: TRBD2
clone_size: -
j_call: TRBJ2-1
cdr3_nt: TGTGCCAGCAGCCCCCGGGGTAGCGGGTCCTCCTACAATGAGCAGTTCTTC
cdr3_aa: CASSPRGSGSSYNEQFF

v_call: TRBV29-1
d_call: TRBD1
clone_size: -
j_call: TRBJ2-7
cdr3_nt: TGCAGCGGGTCAGGTCTGACAGGGACGATTTCCTACGAGCAGTACTTC
cdr3_aa: CSGSGLTGTISYEQYF

v_call: TRBV6-5
d_call: TRBD1
clone_size: few
j_call: TRBJ1-2
cdr3_nt: TGTGCCAGCGCGGACAGGGGGCAGGATAACTATGGCTACACCTTC
cdr3_aa: CASADRGQDNYGYTF

v_call: TRBV12-3/TRBV12-4
d_call: -
clone_size: -
j_call: TRBJ2-3
cdr3_nt: TGTGCCAGCAGCCGACTAGACACAGATACGCAGTATTTT
cdr3_aa: CASSRLDTDTQYF

v_call: TRBV6-6
d_call: TRBD1
clone_size: many
j_call: TRBJ2-6
cdr3_nt: TGTGCCAGCAGTCAAACAGGGGCTGGGGCCAACGTCCTGACTTTC
cdr3_aa: CASSQTGAGANVLTF

v_call: TRBV6-5
d_call: -
clone_size: -
j_call: TRBJ1-1
cdr3_nt: TGTGCCAGCAGTTACTCATTGGAGTTTGGGAACACTGAAGCTTTCTTT
cdr3_aa: CASSYSLEFGNTEAFF

v_call: TRBV15
d_call: -
clone_size: once
j_call: TRBJ1-2
cdr3_nt: TGTGCCACCAGCGGGAAGGAGGGGAACTATGGTGGCTACACCTTC
cdr3_aa: CATSGKEGNYGGYTF

v_call: TRBV19
d_call: TRBD1
clone_size: -
j_call: TRBJ1-1
cdr3_nt: TGTGCCAGTACAGACAGGGGGGTCATGAACACTGAAGCTTTCTTT
cdr3_aa: CASTDRGVMNTEAFF

v_call: TRBV7-3
d_call: -
clone_size: once
j_call: TRBJ2-7
cdr3_nt: TGTGCCAGCAGCTTATACCCGGGGGCCTACGAGCAGTACTTC
cdr3_aa: CASSLYPGAYEQYF

v_call: TRBV5-1
d_call: TRBD1
clone_size: -
j_call: TRBJ1-1
cdr3_nt: TGCGCCAGCAGCTCGACGGACAGGGGGCAAACTGAAGCTTTCTTT
cdr3_aa: CASSSTDRGQTEAFF

v_call: TRBV11-2
d_call: TRBD2
clone_size: -
j_call: TRBJ2-1
cdr3_nt: TGTGCCAGCAGCCAACGGACTAGCGGACTAGGCGAGCAGTTCTTC
cdr3_aa: CASSQRTSGLGEQFF

v_call: TRBV19
d_call: -
clone_size: -
j_call: TRBJ2-2
cdr3_nt: TGTGCCAGTAGTCTCGACAGGACCTACAGCGGGGAGCTGTTTTTT
cdr3_aa: CASSLDRTYSGELFF

v_call: TRBV4-2
d_call: TRBD2
clone_size: -
j_call: TRBJ2-7
cdr3_nt: TGTGCCAGCAGCCTCCGGCAGCGGGAGGGAATTTCCTACGAGCAGTACTTC
cdr3_aa: CASSLRQREGISYEQYF

v_call: TRBV12-3/TRBV12-4
d_call: -
clone_size: -
j_call: TRBJ1-1
cdr3_nt: TGTGCCAGCAGTTTAATGTTCGCGTCTTTCTTT
cdr3_aa: CASSLMFASFF

v_call: TRBV28
d_call: TRBD2
clone_size: -
j_call: TRBJ2-5
cdr3_nt: TGTGCCAGCAACAAATCATGGGGGGGAGGAGAGACCCAGTACTTC
cdr3_aa: CASNKSWGGGETQYF

v_call: TRBV3-1/TRBV3-2
d_call: TRBD2
clone_size: -
j_call: TRBJ2-4
cdr3_nt: TGTGCCAGCAGCCAAGACGGGGGGAGGGTAGCCAAAAACATTCAGTACTTC
cdr3_aa: CASSQDGGRVAKNIQYF

v_call: TRBV5-4
d_call: TRBD1
clone_size: -
j_call: TRBJ1-4
cdr3_nt: TGTGCCAGCAGCTTGGGGACAGGGCAAATTAATGAAAAACTGTTTTTT
cdr3_aa: CASSLGTGQINEKLFF

v_call: TRBV19
d_call: -
clone_size: -
j_call: TRBJ1-5
cdr3_nt: TGTGCCAGTAGTATAGGTCCAGGGGAGGGCCGGAGCAATCAGCCCCAGCATTTT
cdr3_aa: CASSIGPGEGRSNQPQHF

v_call: TRBV7-9
d_call: -
clone_size: -
j_call: TRBJ1-2
cdr3_nt: TGTGCCAGCAGCTTAGATGGAGGACGGGGCTACACCTTC
cdr3_aa: CASSLDGGRGYTF

v_call: TRBV7-9
d_call: -
clone_size: -
j_call: TRBJ2-4
cdr3_nt: TGTGCCAGCAGCCCCGCCGGGACACCCAAAAACATTCAGTACTTC
cdr3_aa: CASSPAGTPKNIQYF

v_call: TRBV19
d_call: TRBD2
clone_size: -
j_call: TRBJ2-1
cdr3_nt: TGTGCCAGTAGTTCTCAAGCGGGAGTCGATGAGCAGTTCTTC
cdr3_aa: CASSSQAGVDEQFF

v_call: TRBV6-1
d_call: -
clone_size: -
j_call: TRBJ2-7
cdr3_nt: TGTGCCAGCAGTGAAGTTGCGTCCTACGAGCAGTACTTC
cdr3_aa: CASSEVASYEQYF

v_call: TRBV6-2/TRBV6-3
d_call: -
clone_size: -
j_call: TRBJ2-1
cdr3_nt: TGTGCCAGCAGTTACCGCTCTAGGGGCTCCTACAATGAGCAGTTCTTC
cdr3_aa: CASSYRSRGSYNEQFF

v_call: TRBV6-2/TRBV6-3
d_call: TRBD2
clone_size: -
j_call: TRBJ2-5
cdr3_nt: TGTGCCAGCAGCAGCGGGAGGAAAGAGACCCAGTACTTC
cdr3_aa: CASSSGRKETQYF

v_call: TRBV5-4
d_call: TRBD1
clone_size: -
j_call: TRBJ2-7
cdr3_nt: TGTGCCAGCAGCCCTCCGGGACAGGGCTACGAGCAGTACTTC
cdr3_aa: CASSPPGQGYEQYF

v_call: TRBV9
d_call: TRBD2
clone_size: -
j_call: TRBJ2-2
cdr3_nt: TGTGCCAGCAGCGTAGGAATAGCGGGAGGGCCCGGGGAGCTGTTTTTT
cdr3_aa: CASSVGIAGGPGELFF

v_call: TRBV11-2
d_call: TRBD2
clone_size: -
j_call: TRBJ2-3
cdr3_nt: TGTGCCAGCAGCTTAGCCCAATCAGGACTAGCGGGATATGATACGCAGTATTTT
cdr3_aa: CASSLAQSGLAGYDTQYF

v_call: TRBV9
d_call: TRBD1
clone_size: few
j_call: TRBJ1-2
cdr3_nt: TGTGCCAGCAGCGTAATCGAGGGGGCCCATCCGTGGGACTATGGCTACACCTTC
cdr3_aa: CASSVIEGAHPWDYGYTF

v_call: TRBV5-5
d_call: TRBD2
clone_size: -
j_call: TRBJ2-2
cdr3_nt: TGTGCCAGCAGCGCTACACCGGGACTAGCCGGTAGTGGGGAGCTGTTTTTT
cdr3_aa: CASSATPGLAGSGELFF

v_call: TRBV28
d_call: -
clone_size: -
j_call: TRBJ1-4
cdr3_nt: TGTGCCAGCAGTCCGTCGAGGGAAAAACTGTTTTTT
cdr3_aa: CASSPSREKLFF

v_call: TRBV28
d_call: -
clone_size: -
j_call: TRBJ1-3
cdr3_nt: TGTGCCAGCAGGTACGACGCGGGAGCCACTGGAAACACCATATATTTT
cdr3_aa: CASRYDAGATGNTIYF